The clone carrying this T cell receptor beta chain came up many times. No antigen is known for it. This sample was taken from a study of regulatory T cells in long-lasting Graves disease. About the research overall: Recently diagnosed Graves' patients had received antithyroid drugs for under 3 months.

Time point defined: newly diagnosed GD, antithyroid drugs for less than 3 months. There was RNA extracted from PBMCs, and the TCR library was made from it. This CDR3 is 14 amino acids long. V was shortened by 0 bases and J by 5 bases, with 13 bases between the two germline ends. The V gene's germline CDR1 is DFQATT and CDR2 SNEGSKA (reference sequence). General study findings and limits: Persistent patients had more shared public clonotypes (around 2,700) than new patients (around 1,000).

Arm-PCR of CDR3 regions and iRepertoire HTBI primers were used to build TCR beta libraries. TCRdb reprocessed the multiplex PCR reads via MiXCR and lists one record per CDR3 protein. The data hold approximately 560,000 distinct CDR3 sequences, with 15% to 20% observed a single time. These records were also assigned to another study, of T cells in Graves' hyperthyroidism and ophthalmopathy. Per that study: Researchers defined stable Graves' hyperthyroidism as no ophthalmopathy progression within 18 months. For ophthalmopathy, model prediction preceded onset by a median roughly 6.5 months.

The chain recombines TRBV20-1 with TRBJ2-5, with D tentatively TRBD1 (6 bases). The TCR comes from a man between 18 and 29 years old with Graves disease. Specimen: peripheral blood mononuclear cells (PBMCs), collected at new diagnosis, from a patient treated with antithyroid drugs. CDR3 in amino acids: CSARDRDKRETQYF. CDR3 sequence (DNA): TGCAGTGCTAGAGATCGGGACAAGCGGGAGACCCAGTACTTC.